The 28 T cell receptor beta chains listed next were all sequenced from one sample in a study of metastatic and nonmetastatic thyroid tumors. TCRdb re-analyzed the PCR reads using MiXCR. The table shows about 25,000 clones, with 20% occurring only once. Each patient came to thyroid surgery without any prior treatment (of any kind). The sample comprised adjacent normal tissue. These receptor sequences come from a female donor with papillary thyroid cancer or a benign thyroid nodule (not recorded which). Some clones in this sample may be carry-over from other donors' samples.

This clone was counted a few times. A much larger clonotype is one base distant, so this may be a read error. The V and J genes are TRBV6-5 and TRBJ1-1; no reliable D call. The germline V gene has CDR1 MNHEY and CDR2 SVGAGI. The length of the CDR3 is 14 residues. The CDR3 loop reads CASSYSPVNTKAFF. DNA of the CDR3: TGTGCCAGCAGTTACTCCCCCGTGAACACTAAAGCTTTCTTT.

V gene TRBV7-2 combines with J gene TRBJ2-2, with TRBD1 matching over 9 bases. The junction had 7 bases not matched to a gene; V was cut back by 5 bases and J by 6 bases. The CDR3 has 15 amino acids. Germline CDR1 SGHTA, CDR2 FQGNSA. CDR3 DNA sequence: TGTGCCAGCAGCCCGGGGACAGGGCTATCCGGGGAGCTGTTTTTT. The encoded protein is CASSPGTGLSGELFF.

In its sample, this clone is medium-sized. The CDR3 reads CASSFRQMNTEAFF. The CDR3 DNA reads as TGTGCCAGCAGTTTTAGACAGATGAACACTGAAGCTTTCTTT. This chain connects TRBV12-3 or TRBV12-4 to TRBJ1-1, with D tentatively TRBD1 (5 bases). This CDR3 is built from 14 residues. V was clipped by 3 bases and J by 0 bases, with 8 bases between them.

With regard to this clone: The conserved phenylalanine or tryptophan normally closing the CDR3 is absent here, so this likely arose from a read error. The DNA is omitted, as the CDR3 cannot be located on it reliably, and the CDR3 follows TCRdb's listing. The V gene is TRBV20-1, the J gene TRBJ2-2; the table's D call of TRBD2 was not tested on the DNA. Inclusive of both ends, the CDR3 amounts to 18 amino acids. Germline CDR1 and CDR2: DFQATT and SNEGSKA (reference sequence). The CDR3 loop reads CSAFKATSGMANTGERFV.

The V gene is TRBV9, the J gene TRBJ2-7; D is ambiguous. The V gene lost 4 bases and the J gene lost 5 bases, with 16 bases spanning the gap. The length of the CDR3 is 14 residues. Germline CDR1 is SGDLS and CDR2 is YYNGEE. CDR3 nucleotides: TGTGCCAGCAGCCCCGCCCCGGACGGCGACGAGCAGTACTTC. Amino acids: CASSPAPDGDEQYF.

The chain joins TRBV6-1 to TRBJ2-1, with D perhaps TRBD2 (5 bases). Trimming removed 4 bases at V and 1 base at J, with 14 bases between. The CDR3 consists of 16 residues. Germline CDR1 is MNHNS and CDR2 is SASEGT. Written as DNA, the CDR3 is TGTGCCAGCAGTGCACGGGTGGGCGGGTCCTACAATGAGCAGTTCTTC. This encodes CASSARVGGSYNEQFF.

This clone was picked up many times. The chain uses TRBV28 and TRBJ1-5, with unresolved D. CDR3 size: 14 residues. The V end lost 8 bases, the J end lost 4 bases, and 15 bases lay between the germline ends. From germline, CDR1 is MDHEN and CDR2 SYDVKM. The CDR3 nucleotides are TGTGCCAGCTACCCCAGAGCAAAGAATCAGCCCCAGCATTTT. This codes for CASYPRAKNQPQHF. Looking up the rest from reference TRBV28 and TRBJ1-5 gives the full variable domain: DVKVTQSSRYLVKRTGEKVFLECVQDMDHENMFWYRQDPGLGLRLIYFSYDVKMKEKGDIPEGYSVSREKKERFSLILESASTNQTSMYLCASYPRAKNQPQHFGDGTRLSIL.

As regards this clone: The junction differs from germline at one of its ends, possibly a read error. The CDR3 here is CASCETGSSYEQYF. CDR3 DNA: TGTGCCAGCTGTGAAACGGGGAGCTCATACGAGCAGTACTTC. The chain employs TRBV2 and TRBJ2-7; TRBD2 is a possible D gene (5 bases). This CDR3 is built from 14 residues. Germline CDR1 reads SNHLY; CDR2 reads FYNNEI. The full variable domain, completed using reference TRBV2 and TRBJ2-7, is EPEVTQTPSHQVTQMGQEVILRCVPISNHLYFYWYRQILGQKVEFLVSFYNNEISEKSEIFDDQFSVERPDGSNFTLKIRSTKLEDSAMYFCASCETGSSYEQYFGPGTRLTVT.

The sample holds a few counts of this clone. The rearrangement uses TRBV2 and TRBJ2-2; tentative D call: TRBD1 (6 bases). V was shortened by 4 bases and J by 4 bases, with 13 bases between the two germline ends. This CDR3 region has 15 residues. Germline V lookup: CDR1 SNHLY, CDR2 FYNNEI. The CDR3 protein is CASSGIQGTTGELFF. The DNA of the CDR3 is TGTGCCAGCAGTGGTATACAGGGCACCACCGGGGAGCTGTTTTTT.

This chain uses TRBV5-1 with TRBJ2-7; no definite D call. With 0 bases removed from V and 3 bases from J, the gap between germline ends came to 13 bases. The germline V gene has CDR1 SGHRS and CDR2 YFSETQ. CDR3 length: 15 residues. The CDR3 DNA sequence: TGCGCCAGCAGCTTGGAAAGTCGCATAGTCTACGAGCAGTACTTC. Translation gives CASSLESRIVYEQYF.

On this clone itself: A read error may produce the germline difference seen at one junction end. This chain joins TRBV27 and TRBJ2-7; 7 nucleotides agree with TRBD2. CDR3 size: 16 residues. Germline CDR1 MNHEY, CDR2 SMNVEV (reference sequence). The CDR3 loop reads CASSESLGLSPYEKYF. Here the CDR3 DNA reads TGTGCCAGCAGTGAGTCTCTGGGACTAAGCCCCTACGAGAAGTACTTC.

The chain carries TRBV6-1 and TRBJ2-7; weak D call: TRBD2 (6 bases). V gave up 6 bases and J gave up 3 bases, with 15 bases separating them. Per the germline V gene, CDR1 is MNHNS and CDR2 is SASEGT. The CDR3 runs to 14 residues. CDR3 coding DNA: TGTGCCAGCAGCCCGGGGAGGAGCTACTACGAGCAGTACTTC. Amino acid sequence: CASSPGRSYYEQYF.

This clone has a handful of counts. This may stem from a read error, because a much larger clone lies one nucleotide away. In the same sample, other DNA sequences code for this CDR3. The chain has TRBV19 and TRBJ1-2, with D hard to call. Germline V gives CDR1 LNHDA, CDR2 SQIVND (reference sequence). The CDR3 has 11 amino acids. Trimming removed 0 bases from V and 8 bases from J, with 4 bases in between. The CDR3 sequence: CASSIEGGYTF. The CDR3 region has the DNA TGTGCCAGTAGTATAGAGGGCGGCTACACCTTC.

This clone is termed medium-sized. The V call is TRBV6-2 or TRBV6-3, the J call TRBJ2-1; no definite D call. The germline CDR1 and CDR2 sequences are MNHEY and SVGEGT. With 6 bases removed from V and 3 bases from J, the gap between germline ends came to 21 bases. The CDR3 has 17 amino acids. The CDR3 spells CASSHAAAGLHYNEQFF. The CDR3 region has the DNA TGTGCCAGCAGCCACGCCGCGGCCGGGCTACACTACAATGAGCAGTTCTTC.

This clone was seen a handful of times. This sequence joins TRBV5-1 and TRBJ1-1; D remains unclear. There are 13 residues in the CDR3. Germline V gives CDR1 SGHRS, CDR2 YFSETQ. Trimming left V 3 bases short and J 1 base short, with 7 bases between. The CDR3 DNA reads TGCGCCAGCAGCTCGGAACAGAACACTGAAGCTTTCTTT. Its protein is CASSSEQNTEAFF. The full variable domain, in which reference TRBV5-1 and TRBJ1-1 provide the parts outside the CDR3, is KAGVTQTPRYLIKTRGQQVTLSCSPISGHRSVSWYQQTPGQGLQFLFEYFSETQRNKGNFPGRFSGRQFSNSRSEMNVSTLELGDSALYLCASSSEQNTEAFFGQGTRLTVV.

This clone rates as medium-sized. J is TRBJ2-5 and V is TRBV6-2 or TRBV6-3; TRBD1 agrees at 12 bases. The germline V gene encodes CDR1 MNHEY and CDR2 SVGEGT. This CDR3 has 16 amino acids. V dropped 2 bases and J dropped 5; count of bases not matched to a gene: 6. The CDR3 loop is CASSYRDRGLGETQYF. As DNA, the CDR3 is TGTGCCAGCAGTTACCGGGACAGGGGGCTGGGGGAGACCCAGTACTTC.

The CDR3 region is CASSGPLGEKLFF. In DNA, the CDR3 is TGTGCCAGCAGTGGACCCCTGGGGGAAAAACTGTTTTTT. The gene calls are TRBV28 and TRBJ1-4; D unresolved. Germline V gene sequence: CDR1 MDHEN, CDR2 SYDVKM. The CDR3 contains 13 residues. Trimming stripped 5 bases from V and 8 bases from J, with 12 bases between.

This clone was seen a few times. A much larger clone differs by one base, so this may be a read error. Other DNA sequences in the sample encode the same CDR3. The chain carries TRBV4-3 and TRBJ2-1; D not certain. Germline V gene data show CDR1 as LGHNA and CDR2 as YSLEER. V shed 3 bases and J shed 6 bases, with 9 bases lying between them. This CDR3 has 13 amino acids. The CDR3 sequence is CASSQGSSNEQFF. In DNA form, the CDR3 reads TGCGCCAGCAGCCAGGGGTCTTCCAATGAGCAGTTCTTC.

This clone has a count of ten or more. This sequence may be a read error, since a much larger clone differs from it by one base. The V gene is TRBV20-1, the J gene TRBJ2-7, with D unresolved. Germline V gene sequence: CDR1 DFQATT, CDR2 SNEGSKA (reference sequence). The CDR3 runs to 14 residues. In DNA form, the CDR3 reads TGCAGTGCCGAAAATCGGTTACGCTCCTACGAGCAGCACTTC. Translation gives CSAENRLRSYEQHF.

The table lists this clone with many counts. The rearrangement links TRBV15 to TRBJ2-2; D unclear. The germline V gene has CDR1 LNHNV and CDR2 YYDKDF (reference sequence). The CDR3 length is 14 residues. Trimming took 4 bases from V and 0 from J, leaving 6 bases between them. The CDR3 spells CATSINPNTGELFF. The CDR3 region has the DNA TGTGCCACCAGCATAAACCCGAACACCGGGGAGCTGTTTTTT.

DNA of the CDR3: TGTGCCAGCAGCTTAGGTTTGACTAGCAGCGCCTACGAGCAGTACTTC. It specifies CASSLGLTSSAYEQYF. The rearrangement joins TRBV7-8 to TRBJ2-7; 7 bases align to TRBD2. The CDR3 is 16 residues long. Looked up from germline, CDR1 is SGHVS and CDR2 is FQNEAQ. The junction had 8 bases not matched to a gene; V was cut back by 1 base and J by 2 bases. Looking up the rest from reference TRBV7-8 and TRBJ2-7 gives the full variable domain: GAGVSQSPRYKVAKRGQDVALRCDPISGHVSLFWYQQALGQGPEFLTYFQNEAQLDKSGLPSDRFFAERPEGSVSTLKIQRTQQEDSAVYLCASSLGLTSSAYEQYFGPGTRLTVT.

This clone was picked up many times. This sequence joins TRBV4-2 and TRBJ2-5; D may correspond to TRBD1 or TRBD2 (5 bases each). Germline V gene data show CDR1 as LGHNA and CDR2 as YNFKEQ. V shed 1 base and J shed 3 bases, with 6 bases lying between them. CDR3 size: 13 residues. As DNA, the CDR3 is TGTGCCAGCAGCCAAGTGGGGGAAGAGACCCAGTACTTC. Its protein product is CASSQVGEETQYF.

The V gene is TRBV30, the J gene TRBJ2-7; the D is unclear. Germline V lookup: CDR1 GTSNPN, CDR2 SVGIG (reference sequence). V lost 4 bases and J 0 bases, leaving 13 bases between the germline ends. This CDR3 comprises 14 residues. The CDR3 reads CAWKTDRRSYEQYF. CDR3 sequence (DNA): TGTGCCTGGAAAACGGACCGCCGCTCCTACGAGCAGTACTTC.

Worth noting for this clone: Just one base apart from a much larger clone, this may be a read error. The V call is TRBV29-1, the J call TRBJ2-3; a possible D gene is TRBD1 (5 bases). The CDR3 is 14 amino acids. Between the trimmed V and J ends, which lost 7 bases and 2 bases, there was a span of 16 bases. Germline V gene lookup returns CDR1 SQVTM and CDR2 ANQGSEA. DNA for the CDR3: TGCAGCGCGAACTTGCCAGGGTTCACAGATACGCAGTATTTT. Translation: CSANLPGFTDTQYF.

This chain connects TRBV12-3 or TRBV12-4 to TRBJ1-4; D perhaps matches TRBD1 (5 bases). The CDR3 spans 15 residues. The ends were cut back, 5 bases at V and 9 bases at J, with 19 bases in the middle. The CDR3 sequence is CASSPPRQLVQKLFF. CDR3 in DNA: TGTGCCAGCAGTCCTCCTAGACAGTTGGTGCAAAAACTGTTTTTT.

The chain is built from TRBV6-4 and TRBJ1-1, with no clear D. The V gene's germline CDR1 is MRHNA and CDR2 SNTAGT. Trimming removed 6 bases from V and 8 bases from J, with 16 bases in between. The CDR3 has 13 residues. For the CDR3, the DNA is TGTGCCAGCAGGGCACACCCGAACTCAGAAGCTTTCTTT. As protein: CASRAHPNSEAFF.

This chain links TRBV11-2 with TRBJ1-1; perhaps TRBD1 as D (5 bases). Germline loops: CDR1 SGHAT, CDR2 FQNNGV. Trimming shortened V by 2 bases and J by 8 bases, and 12 bases separated the two germline ends. The CDR3 is made up of 13 amino acids. CDR3 in DNA: TGTGCCAGCAGCTTAACAGGTACAAGAGAAGCTTTCTTT. Its protein is CASSLTGTREAFF. Together with reference TRBV11-2 and TRBJ1-1, the CDR3 gives the full variable domain: EAGVAQSPRYKIIEKRQSVAFWCNPISGHATLYWYQQILGQGPKLLIQFQNNGVVDDSQLPKDRFSAERLKGVDSTLKIQPAKLEDSAVYLCASSLTGTREAFFGQGTRLTVV.

This clone was seen repeatedly, ten times or more. J is TRBJ2-5 and V is TRBV20-1; 7 bases line up with TRBD1. Trimming took 2 bases from V and 5 from J; bases not matched to a gene: 5. CDR3 length: 13 amino acids. The germline V gene has CDR1 DFQATT and CDR2 SNEGSKA (reference sequence). CDR3 in DNA: TGCAGTGCTAGACCGACAGGGTGGGAGACCCAGTACTTC. Its protein product is CSARPTGWETQYF.